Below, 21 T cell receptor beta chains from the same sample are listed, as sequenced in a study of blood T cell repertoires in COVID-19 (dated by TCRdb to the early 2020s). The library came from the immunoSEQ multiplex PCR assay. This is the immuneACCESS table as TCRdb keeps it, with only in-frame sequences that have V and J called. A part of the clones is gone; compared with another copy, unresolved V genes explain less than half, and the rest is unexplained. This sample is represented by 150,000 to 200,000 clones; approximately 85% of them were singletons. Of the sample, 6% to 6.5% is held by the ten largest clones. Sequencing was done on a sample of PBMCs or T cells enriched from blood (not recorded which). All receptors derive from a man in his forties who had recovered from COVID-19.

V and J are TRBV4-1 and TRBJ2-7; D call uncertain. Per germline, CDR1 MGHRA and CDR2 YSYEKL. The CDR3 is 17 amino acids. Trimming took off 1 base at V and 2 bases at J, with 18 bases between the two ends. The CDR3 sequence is CASSQVWAVLLPYEQYF. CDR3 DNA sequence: TGCGCCAGCAGCCAAGTCTGGGCCGTCCTGTTGCCCTACGAGCAGTACTTC.

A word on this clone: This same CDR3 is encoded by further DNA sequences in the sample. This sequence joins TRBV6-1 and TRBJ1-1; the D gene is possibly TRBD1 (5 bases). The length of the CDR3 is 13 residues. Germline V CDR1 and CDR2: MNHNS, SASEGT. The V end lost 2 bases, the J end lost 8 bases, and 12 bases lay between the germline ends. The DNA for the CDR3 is TGTGCCAGCAGTGAAAGGGGTGGCACCGAAGCTTTCTTT. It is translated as CASSERGGTEAFF.

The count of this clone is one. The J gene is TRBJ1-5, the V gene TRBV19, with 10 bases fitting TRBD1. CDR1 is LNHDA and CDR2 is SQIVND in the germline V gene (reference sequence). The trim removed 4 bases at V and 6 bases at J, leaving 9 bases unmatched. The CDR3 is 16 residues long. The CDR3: CASSTTVGTGVQPQHF. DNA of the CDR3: TGTGCCAGTAGTACGACCGTCGGGACAGGGGTTCAGCCCCAGCATTTT.

The DNA of the CDR3 is TGTGCCAGCAGCTTCGACAGGGGGGGGACTGAAGCTTTCTTT. Translation gives CASSFDRGGTEAFF. The chain couples TRBV11-3 to TRBJ1-1, with 9 bases aligning to TRBD1. V was pared by 3 bases and J by 5 bases, with 4 bases of the junction left unmatched. The germline gives CDR1 SGHNT, CDR2 YENEEA. The CDR3 covers 14 residues.

The CDR3 sequence is CASSGQGGQETQYF. CDR3 sequence (DNA): TGTGCCAGTAGTGGACAGGGAGGGCAAGAGACCCAGTACTTC. The chain links TRBV19 to TRBJ2-5; possible D gene TRBD1, 8 bases. The CDR3 is 14 amino acids. The germline V and J ends were trimmed by 5 bases and 2 bases, with 12 bases remaining between them. CDR1 and CDR2 (germline): LNHDA, SQIVND (reference sequence).

The CDR3 here is CASSLLGLPSYEQYF. The CDR3 nucleotides read TGTGCCAGCAGCTTACTGGGACTTCCCTCTTACGAGCAGTACTTC. This chain uses TRBV11-1 with TRBJ2-7; D is perhaps TRBD2 (6 bases). The CDR3 is 15 amino acids. The V and J ends lost 2 bases and 4 bases respectively, with 15 bases between them. The germline gives CDR1 SGHAT, CDR2 FQDESV (reference sequence).

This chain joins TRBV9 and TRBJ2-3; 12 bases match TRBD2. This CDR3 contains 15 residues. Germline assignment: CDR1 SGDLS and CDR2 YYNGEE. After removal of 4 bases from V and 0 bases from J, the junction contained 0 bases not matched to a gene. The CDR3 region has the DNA TGTGCCAGCAGCACTAGCGGGGGGAGCACAGATACGCAGTATTTT. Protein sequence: CASSTSGGSTDTQYF. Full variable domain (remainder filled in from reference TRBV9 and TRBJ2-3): DSGVTQTPKHLITATGQRVTLRCSPRSGDLSVYWYQQSLDQGLQFLIQYYNGEERAKGNILERFSAQQFPDLHSELNLSSLELGDSALYFCASSTSGGSTDTQYFGPGTRLTVL.

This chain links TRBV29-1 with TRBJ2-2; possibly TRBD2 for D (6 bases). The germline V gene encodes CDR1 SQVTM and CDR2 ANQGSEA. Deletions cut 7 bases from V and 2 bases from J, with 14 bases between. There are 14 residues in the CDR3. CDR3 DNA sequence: TGCAGCGGCTGGTGGAGGGGAAACACCGGGGAGCTGTTTTTT. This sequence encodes CSGWWRGNTGELFF.

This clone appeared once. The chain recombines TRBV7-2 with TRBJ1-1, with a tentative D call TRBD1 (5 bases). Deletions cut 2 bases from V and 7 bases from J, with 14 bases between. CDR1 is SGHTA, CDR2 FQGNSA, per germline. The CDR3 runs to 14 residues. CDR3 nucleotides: TGTGCCAGCAGCTTACGGCGGGACCCCGGTGAAGCTTTCTTT. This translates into CASSLRRDPGEAFF.

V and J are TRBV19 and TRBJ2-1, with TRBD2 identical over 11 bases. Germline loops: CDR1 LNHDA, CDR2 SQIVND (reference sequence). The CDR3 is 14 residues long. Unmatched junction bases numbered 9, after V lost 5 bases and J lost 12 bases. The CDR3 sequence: CASSLRLAGLGQFF. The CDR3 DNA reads TGTGCCAGTAGTCTCCGACTAGCGGGGCTCGGGCAGTTCTTC.

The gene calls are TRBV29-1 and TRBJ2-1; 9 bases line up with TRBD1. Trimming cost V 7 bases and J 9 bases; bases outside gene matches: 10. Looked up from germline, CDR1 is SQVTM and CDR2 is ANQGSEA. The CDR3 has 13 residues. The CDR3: CSARDRAPGEQFF. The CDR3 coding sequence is TGCAGCGCCCGGGACAGGGCACCGGGTGAGCAGTTCTTC.

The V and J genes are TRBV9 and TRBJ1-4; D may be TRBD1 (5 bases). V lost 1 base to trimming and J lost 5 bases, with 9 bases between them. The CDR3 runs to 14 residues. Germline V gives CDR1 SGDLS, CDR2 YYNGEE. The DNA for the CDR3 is TGTGCCAGCAGCGTAACGGGGGTCAATGAAAAACTGTTTTTT. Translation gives CASSVTGVNEKLFF.

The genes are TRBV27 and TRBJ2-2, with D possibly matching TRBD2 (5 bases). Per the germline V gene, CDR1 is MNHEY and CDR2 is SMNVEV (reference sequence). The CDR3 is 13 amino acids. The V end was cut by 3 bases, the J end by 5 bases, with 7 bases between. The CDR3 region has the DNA TGTGCCAGCAGTTTTCTAGCTACCGGGGAGCTGTTTTTT. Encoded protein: CASSFLATGELFF.

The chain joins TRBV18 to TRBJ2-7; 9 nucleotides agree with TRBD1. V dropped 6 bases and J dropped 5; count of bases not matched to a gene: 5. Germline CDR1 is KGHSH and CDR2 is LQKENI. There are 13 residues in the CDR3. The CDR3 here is CASSRTGDHEQYF. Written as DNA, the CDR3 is TGTGCCAGCTCGCGGACAGGGGACCACGAGCAGTACTTC.

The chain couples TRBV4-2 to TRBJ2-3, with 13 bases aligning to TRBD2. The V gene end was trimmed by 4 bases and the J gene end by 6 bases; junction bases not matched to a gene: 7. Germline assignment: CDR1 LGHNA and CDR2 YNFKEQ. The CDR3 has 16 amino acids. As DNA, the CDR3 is TGTGCCAGCAGCCTCGGACTAGCGGGAGTTTCGGATACGCAGTATTTT. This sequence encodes CASSLGLAGVSDTQYF.

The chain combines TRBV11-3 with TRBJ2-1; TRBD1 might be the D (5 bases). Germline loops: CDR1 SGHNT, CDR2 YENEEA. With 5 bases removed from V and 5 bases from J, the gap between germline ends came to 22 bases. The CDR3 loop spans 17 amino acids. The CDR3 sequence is CASSPYVGVGAHNEQFF. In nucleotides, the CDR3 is TGTGCCAGCAGCCCCTACGTGGGCGTTGGGGCCCACAATGAGCAGTTCTTC.

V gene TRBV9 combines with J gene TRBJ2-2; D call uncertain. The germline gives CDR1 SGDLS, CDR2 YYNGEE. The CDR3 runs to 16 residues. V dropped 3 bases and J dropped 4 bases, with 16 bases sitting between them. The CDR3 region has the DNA TGTGCCAGCAGCGGACCCCCCCCGGGTGGCACCGGGGAGCTGTTTTTT. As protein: CASSGPPPGGTGELFF.

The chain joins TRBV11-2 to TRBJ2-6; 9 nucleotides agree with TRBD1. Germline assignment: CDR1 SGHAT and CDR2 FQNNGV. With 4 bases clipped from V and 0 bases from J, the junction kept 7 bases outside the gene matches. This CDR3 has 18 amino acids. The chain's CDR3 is CASSSRDREFSGANVLTF. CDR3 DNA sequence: TGTGCCAGCAGCTCCCGGGACAGGGAGTTCTCTGGGGCCAACGTCCTGACTTTC.

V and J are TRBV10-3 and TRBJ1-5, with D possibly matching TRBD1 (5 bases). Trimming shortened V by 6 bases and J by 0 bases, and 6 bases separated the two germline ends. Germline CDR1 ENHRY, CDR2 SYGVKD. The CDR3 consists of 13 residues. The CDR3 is CAIRGDSNQPQHF. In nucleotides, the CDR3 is TGTGCCATCAGAGGGGATAGCAATCAGCCCCAGCATTTT.

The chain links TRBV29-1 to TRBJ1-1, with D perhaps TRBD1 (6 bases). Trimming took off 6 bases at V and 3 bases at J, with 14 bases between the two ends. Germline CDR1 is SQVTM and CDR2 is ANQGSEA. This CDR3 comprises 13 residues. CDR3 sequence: CSVYVQGDTEAFF. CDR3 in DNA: TGCAGCGTGTACGTACAGGGAGACACTGAAGCTTTCTTT.

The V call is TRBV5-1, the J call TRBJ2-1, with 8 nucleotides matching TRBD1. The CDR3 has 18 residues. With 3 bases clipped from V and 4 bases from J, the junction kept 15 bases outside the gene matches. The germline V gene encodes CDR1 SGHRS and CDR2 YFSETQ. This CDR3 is CASSSTTGGLRVYNEQFF. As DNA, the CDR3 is TGCGCCAGCAGCTCGACCACAGGGGGTCTGCGGGTTTACAATGAGCAGTTCTTC.